This entry lists 3 T cell receptor beta chains sequenced from one sample in a study of OX40 agonist ivuxolimab in advanced cancers. Produced via immunoSEQ multiplex PCR; TCRdb's table is partial and in-frame only. The repertoire holds 70,000 or so clones, with about 90% as singletons. The sample here was CD4+ or CD8+ T cells sorted from blood, taken in a trial of the OX40 agonist ivuxolimab. The receptors derive from an adult with an advanced solid tumor such as melanoma, head and neck, liver or kidney cancer.

J is TRBJ2-3 and V is TRBV5-6, with D unclear. The V gene lost 2 bases and the J gene lost 5 bases, with 6 bases spanning the gap. Per germline, CDR1 SGHDT and CDR2 YYEEEE. The CDR3 consists of 12 residues. This CDR3 is CASSLSQDTQYF. The CDR3 DNA is TGTGCCAGCAGCTTATCCCAAGATACGCAGTATTTT.

Only one count was recorded for this clone. The J gene is TRBJ1-2, the V gene TRBV6-5; unclear D gene. There are 13 residues in the CDR3. V shed 7 bases and J shed 5 bases, with 14 bases lying between them. Germline loops: CDR1 MNHEY, CDR2 SVGAGI. CDR3 in DNA: TGTGCCAGCACAGCCGGGAGGCTGTATGGCTACACCTTC. Its protein product is CASTAGRLYGYTF.

This clone has only one observation. The J gene is TRBJ1-4, the V gene TRBV18; D unclear. Germline CDR1 is KGHSH and CDR2 is LQKENI. The length of the CDR3 is 14 residues. V dropped 3 bases and J dropped 7 bases, with 12 bases sitting between them. The CDR3 region has the DNA TGTGCCAGCTCACCGGGGAATGGCGGTGAAAAACTGTTTTTT. Its translation is CASSPGNGGEKLFF.